This passage covers 28 T cell receptor beta chains from one sample sequenced in a study of cytomegalovirus exposure and HLA in healthy donors. PCR involved 60 Vbeta and 13 Jbeta primers. Only in-frame clones appear in the TCRdb table, and some are missing; sequencing was by immunoSEQ multiplex PCR. Among about 140,000 clones, approximately 80% were seen once, and the ten largest hold more than 1.5%. Input material: PBMCs. These receptors were obtained from a woman between 35 and 50 years old in good health and CMV-seronegative.

This chain joins TRBV5-1 and TRBJ1-4; D possibly corresponds to TRBD1 (5 bases). CDR1 is SGHRS, CDR2 YFSETQ, per germline. This CDR3 is 14 amino acids long. V was pared by 1 base and J by 7 bases, with 11 bases between. CDR3 sequence reads: CASSLMDTSEKLFF. DNA for the CDR3: TGCGCCAGCAGCTTGATGGACACAAGTGAAAAACTGTTTTTT.

The count of this clone is one. The chain combines TRBV2 with TRBJ1-3, with D possibly being TRBD1 (5 bases). The CDR3 spans 12 residues. V was trimmed by 5 bases and J by 6 bases, leaving 8 bases between them. Looked up from germline, CDR1 is SNHLY and CDR2 is FYNNEI. This chain's CDR3 is CASSPTENTIYF. The DNA of the CDR3 is TGTGCCAGCAGTCCGACAGAAAACACCATATATTTT. The entire variable domain, with the rest obtained from reference TRBV2 and TRBJ1-3, is as follows: EPEVTQTPSHQVTQMGQEVILRCVPISNHLYFYWYRQILGQKVEFLVSFYNNEISEKSEIFDDQFSVERPDGSNFTLKIRSTKLEDSAMYFCASSPTENTIYFGEGSWLTVV.

The chain is built from TRBV5-1 and TRBJ1-2, with 10 bases matching TRBD1. The J segment lost 0 bases and the V segment lost 3 bases, leaving 5 bases of the junction unmatched. Germline CDR1 reads SGHRS; CDR2 reads YFSETQ. The CDR3 has 16 amino acids. CDR3 bases: TGCGCCAGCAGCTGGGGGACAGGGGCCGCTAACTATGGCTACACCTTC. It codes for CASSWGTGAANYGYTF. Full variable domain (rest looked up from reference TRBV5-1 and TRBJ1-2): KAGVTQTPRYLIKTRGQQVTLSCSPISGHRSVSWYQQTPGQGLQFLFEYFSETQRNKGNFPGRFSGRQFSNSRSEMNVSTLELGDSALYLCASSWGTGAANYGYTFGSGTRLTVV.

V usage is TRBV27 and J usage is TRBJ1-1; D possibly corresponds to TRBD1 (6 bases). Trimming shortened V by 4 bases and J by 4 bases, and 13 bases separated the two germline ends. The CDR3 runs 14 residues. Per germline, CDR1 MNHEY and CDR2 SMNVEV (reference sequence). The CDR3 protein is CASSSPGHLTEAFF. CDR3 DNA: TGTGCCAGCAGTTCACCGGGACACCTCACTGAAGCTTTCTTT.

In DNA form, the CDR3 reads TGCGCCAGCAGCCCCTCCCCCCAAGAGACCCAGTACTTC. Translated, it gives CASSPSPQETQYF. This chain uses TRBV5-1 with TRBJ2-5; unclear D gene. The germline CDR1 and CDR2 sequences are SGHRS and YFSETQ. The CDR3 extends over 13 amino acids. V dropped 4 bases and J dropped 1 base, with 8 bases sitting between them.

The chain employs TRBV15 and TRBJ2-3, with D possibly TRBD1 on 6 matching bases. CDR1 and CDR2 (germline): LNHNV, YYDKDF (reference sequence). The CDR3 consists of 14 residues. The germline V and J ends were trimmed by 5 bases and 2 bases, with 11 bases remaining between them. CDR3 nucleotide sequence: TGTGCCACCAGCCAGGGGCCCCACACAGATACGCAGTATTTT. As protein: CATSQGPHTDTQYF. Full variable domain (outside the CDR3, taken from reference TRBV15 and TRBJ2-3): DAMVIQNPRYQVTQFGKPVTLSCSQTLNHNVMYWYQQKSSQAPKLLFHYYDKDFNNEADTPDNFQSRRPNTSFCFLDIRSPGLGDTAMYLCATSQGPHTDTQYFGPGTRLTVL.

This sequence joins TRBV27 and TRBJ2-5; D is unclear. The CDR3 contains 13 residues. The ends were cut back, 3 bases at V and 4 bases at J, with 9 bases in the middle. Germline-derived CDR1 and CDR2 are MNHEY and SMNVEV (reference sequence). The CDR3 bases are TGTGCCAGCAGTTTTATCCCTCCAGAGACCCAGTACTTC. Its translation is CASSFIPPETQYF.

The J gene is TRBJ2-1, the V gene TRBV15; maybe TRBD2 (5 bases). Germline V lookup: CDR1 LNHNV, CDR2 YYDKDF (reference sequence). The V end lost 0 bases, the J end lost 9 bases, and 15 bases lay between the germline ends. This CDR3 region has 15 residues. The CDR3 is CATSRDRSSSFEQFF. The CDR3 nucleotides are TGTGCCACCAGCAGAGATAGGTCTAGCTCGTTTGAGCAGTTCTTC.

The CDR3 DNA reads as TGTGCCAGCAGTTTAAGACAGGGAAGGGCTGGGGCTTTCTTT. This encodes CASSLRQGRAGAFF. The chain links TRBV28 to TRBJ1-1; 7 positions agree with TRBD1. This CDR3 region has 14 residues. Germline V gene lookup returns CDR1 MDHEN and CDR2 SYDVKM. With 2 bases clipped from V and 11 bases from J, the junction kept 11 bases outside the gene matches.

The chain links TRBV7-9 to TRBJ1-2, with D maybe TRBD1 (6 bases). V shed 2 bases and J shed 8 bases, with 18 bases lying between them. CDR1 and CDR2 from the germline V gene are SEHNR and FQNEAQ (reference sequence). The CDR3 consists of 15 residues. This CDR3 reads CASSLSRGTIQGYTF. CDR3 bases: TGTGCCAGCAGCTTAAGTCGTGGGACAATCCAGGGCTACACCTTC. The variable domain in full, completed from reference TRBV7-9 and TRBJ1-2, reads DTGVSQNPRHKITKRGQNVTFRCDPISEHNRLYWYRQTLGQGPEFLTYFQNEAQLEKSRLLSDRFSAERPKGSFSTLEIQRTEQGDSAMYLCASSLSRGTIQGYTFGSGTRLTVV.

The rearrangement joins TRBV6-5 to TRBJ1-1, with no clear D. Germline V gene sequence: CDR1 MNHEY, CDR2 SVGAGI. Trimming pared 6 bases from V and 2 bases from J, leaving 4 bases between. The CDR3 consists of 11 residues. The CDR3 bases are TGTGCCAGCAGGTATAACACTGAAGCTTTCTTT. Translation gives CASRYNTEAFF.

CDR3 loop: CASSYRVGQQYF. The CDR3, as DNA: TGTGCCAGCAGCTACAGGGTTGGGCAGCAGTACTTC. V usage is TRBV7-2 and J usage is TRBJ2-7; D is perhaps TRBD1 (6 bases). The germline gives CDR1 SGHTA, CDR2 FQGNSA. CDR3 length equals 12 residues. The V end was cut by 4 bases, the J end by 8 bases, with 12 bases between.

This clone was seen once. This chain links TRBV29-1 with TRBJ2-2; TRBD1 matches at 7 bases. Looked up from germline, CDR1 is SQVTM and CDR2 is ANQGSEA. Trimming took 5 bases from V and 6 from J; bases not matched to a gene: 6. The CDR3 contains 13 residues. The CDR3 sequence is CSVRTGVPGELFF. In nucleotides, the CDR3 is TGCAGCGTTCGCACAGGGGTGCCCGGGGAGCTGTTTTTT.

The rearrangement joins TRBV21-1 to TRBJ2-1; the table's D call TRBD2 went unverified against the DNA. TRBV21-1 is a recognized pseudogene. CDR3 length equals 15 residues. The DNA of the CDR3 is TGTGCCAGCAGCACCAGTAGCGGGAATTACAATGAGCAGTTCTTC. Amino acid sequence: CASSTSSGNYNEQFF.

The chain combines TRBV12-2 with TRBJ2-7; the table names TRBD2, a call not compared with the DNA. TRBV12-2 is annotated as a pseudogene. This CDR3 is 15 amino acids long. CDR3 loop: CASRTASSGNYEQYF. As DNA, the CDR3 is TGTGCAAGTCGCACAGCGTCTAGCGGAAACTACGAGCAGTACTTC.

The chain links TRBV18 to TRBJ2-7, with TRBD1 matching over 7 bases. The CDR3 has 13 residues. Germline trimming cut 5 bases from V and 2 bases from J; bases unmatched to any gene: 3. Germline values: CDR1 KGHSH, CDR2 LQKENI. Here the CDR3 DNA reads TGTGCCAGCTCAGGACAGGTTACCTACGAGCAGTACTTC. This translates into CASSGQVTYEQYF.

In the case of this clone: One base separates it from a far larger clone, so it is likely a read error. The chain is built from TRBV5-1 and TRBJ2-7; 9 nucleotides align to TRBD1. CDR1 is SGHRS, CDR2 YFSETQ, per germline. The CDR3 extends over 14 amino acids. V lost 0 bases, J lost 2 bases, and 0 bases stayed unmatched. The chain's CDR3 is CASSLGQGAYEQYF. The CDR3 nucleotides are TGCGCCAGCAGCTTGGGACAGGGGGCCTACGAGCAGTACTTC.

The rearrangement joins TRBV7-8 to TRBJ1-2; D is unresolved. Germline lookup yields CDR1 SGHVS and CDR2 FQNEAQ. V was shortened by 8 bases and J by 3 bases, with 13 bases between the two germline ends. This CDR3 contains 13 residues. The chain's CDR3 is CASRRLGDYGYTF. The CDR3 nucleotides read TGTGCCAGCCGCAGGCTGGGTGACTATGGCTACACCTTC.

This clone has just a few counts. This chain joins TRBV7-9 and TRBJ1-1; perhaps TRBD1 as D (6 bases). CDR1 and CDR2 (germline): SEHNR, FQNEAQ (reference sequence). The V end lost 1 base, the J end lost 13 bases, and 22 bases lay between the germline ends. The CDR3 extends over 15 amino acids. For the CDR3, the DNA is TGTGCCAGCAGCTTAGAGACTTTTCGGGGACAATTGCTTTTCTTT. Translated, it gives CASSLETFRGQLLFF.

This clone was picked up a small number of times. V usage is TRBV9 and J usage is TRBJ1-6; possible D gene TRBD1, 5 bases. V was clipped by 3 bases and J by 13 bases, with 11 bases between them. The CDR3 spans 12 residues. The germline gives CDR1 SGDLS, CDR2 YYNGEE. In nucleotides, the CDR3 is TGTGCCAGCAGCGCGGGGGAGGTGCCCCTCCACTTT. This sequence encodes CASSAGEVPLHF.

V and J are TRBV2 and TRBJ2-1, with a possible D match to TRBD2 (5 bases). The CDR3 consists of 14 residues. V lost 4 bases to trimming and J lost 5 bases, with 12 bases between them. Germline lookup yields CDR1 SNHLY and CDR2 FYNNEI. Here the CDR3 DNA reads TGTGCCAGCAGTGTACTAGGAGGAAACAATGAGCAGTTCTTC. It encodes CASSVLGGNNEQFF.

The chain combines TRBV5-1 with TRBJ2-7; the match to TRBD2 covers 13 bases. This CDR3 region has 16 residues. Unmatched junction bases numbered 8, after V lost 5 bases and J lost 3 bases. From germline, CDR1 is SGHRS and CDR2 YFSETQ. This CDR3 reads CASRLAGGLLNYEQYF. CDR3 nucleotide sequence: TGCGCCAGCAGACTAGCGGGAGGGCTCCTCAACTACGAGCAGTACTTC.

The sample holds a few counts of this clone. The chain employs TRBV19 and TRBJ2-2; weak D call: TRBD1 (6 bases). V gave up 6 bases and J gave up 3 bases, with 14 bases separating them. The germline V gene encodes CDR1 LNHDA and CDR2 SQIVND (reference sequence). The CDR3 consists of 15 residues. The CDR3 loop reads CASSVARTDTGELFF. The CDR3 nucleotides read TGTGCCAGTAGCGTTGCTCGGACAGACACCGGGGAGCTGTTTTTT. Full variable domain (rest looked up from reference TRBV19 and TRBJ2-2): DGGITQSPKYLFRKEGQNVTLSCEQNLNHDAMYWYRQDPGQGLRLIYYSQIVNDFQKGDIAEGYSVSREKKESFPLTVTSAQKNPTAFYLCASSVARTDTGELFFGEGSRLTVL.

V usage is TRBV28 and J usage is TRBJ1-5; no definite D call. V was pared by 7 bases and J by 0 bases, with 13 bases between. The CDR3 is 15 amino acids. Germline CDR1 MDHEN, CDR2 SYDVKM. As DNA, the CDR3 is TGTGCCAGCATCACGAGCATCTATAGCAATCAGCCCCAGCATTTT. Amino acids: CASITSIYSNQPQHF.

The rearrangement joins TRBV28 to TRBJ2-7, with 8 positions matching TRBD1. The V gene's germline CDR1 is MDHEN and CDR2 SYDVKM. V lost 5 bases to trimming and J lost 6 bases; unmatched junction nucleotides: 6. This CDR3 has 13 residues. DNA of the CDR3: TGTGCCAGCAGTCCCGGACAGGGCAGCGAGCAGTACTTC. It is translated as CASSPGQGSEQYF.

This sequence joins TRBV6-1 and TRBJ1-2; 8 bases align to TRBD1. This CDR3 has 16 amino acids. Germline V CDR1 and CDR2: MNHNS, SASEGT. Unmatched junction bases numbered 13, after V lost 4 bases and J lost 6 bases. CDR3 sequence (DNA): TGTGCCAGCAGTGTACAGGGGGGTGAGGGTATTCATGGCTACACCTTC. This encodes CASSVQGGEGIHGYTF.

The chain is built from TRBV14 and TRBJ1-4; 7 bases agree with TRBD1. Germline values: CDR1 SGHDN, CDR2 FVKESK. This CDR3 comprises 16 residues. V shed 2 bases, J shed 4 bases, and the junction held 7 bases outside the gene matches. The CDR3 spells CASSQKTGLFNEKLFF. DNA for the CDR3: TGTGCCAGCAGCCAAAAGACAGGGCTATTTAATGAAAAACTGTTTTTT.

This clone was counted a few times. The rearrangement joins TRBV15 to TRBJ2-1; TRBD2 matches at 8 bases. The V and J ends lost 0 bases and 5 bases, in that order; junction bases with no gene match: 12. Germline V gene data show CDR1 as LNHNV and CDR2 as YYDKDF (reference sequence). The CDR3 extends over 18 amino acids. The CDR3 DNA follows: TGTGCCACCAGCAGAGAGGTGGACCGACTAGCGCCCAACAATGAGCAGTTCTTC. It is translated as CATSREVDRLAPNNEQFF.